The rows below give T cell receptor beta chains drawn from one sample of a study of PD-L1 blockade in urothelial cancer. Profiled with immunoSEQ multiplex PCR; TCRdb holds only in-frame clones, not every one. The repertoire holds 45,000 to 70,000 clones, with approximately 83% as singletons. The source material was PBMCs, sampled around atezolizumab (anti-PD-L1) treatment. These receptor sequences come from a man aged 65 to 85 with urothelial cancer. Each CDR3 is given with its conserved first and last residue. Fields, in order: CDR3 protein, CDR3 DNA, D gene, J gene, V gene, clone size. A D gene is named only where the DNA matches it firmly. Clone size is stated in some rows and not others, as once, few, many or a class when expanded.

CDR3aa: CASSYSALDQDGYTF
CDR3nt: TGTGCCAGCAGTTACTCGGCCCTGGATCAGGATGGCTACACCTTC
d_gene: NA
j_gene: TRBJ1-2
v_gene: TRBV6-6
abundance: few

CDR3aa: CASSYSEASTEAFF
CDR3nt: TGTGCCAGCAGTTACTCGGAGGCTAGCACTGAAGCTTTCTTT
d_gene: NA
j_gene: TRBJ1-1
v_gene: TRBV6-5
abundance: NA

CDR3aa: CATRAETGPYEQYF
CDR3nt: TGTGCCACCCGCGCCGAGACAGGGCCATACGAGCAGTACTTC
d_gene: TRBD1
j_gene: TRBJ2-7
v_gene: TRBV6-5
abundance: NA

CDR3aa: CASRAPTGVGEKLFF
CDR3nt: TGTGCCAGCAGGGCCCCTACAGGGGTCGGTGAAAAACTGTTTTTT
d_gene: TRBD1
j_gene: TRBJ1-4
v_gene: TRBV6-5
abundance: NA

CDR3aa: CASSRGQGVYEQYF
CDR3nt: TGTGCCAGTAGTAGGGGACAGGGAGTCTACGAGCAGTACTTC
d_gene: TRBD1
j_gene: TRBJ2-7
v_gene: TRBV19
abundance: NA

CDR3aa: CASSTTASGSSYEQYF
CDR3nt: TGTGCCAGTAGTACAACCGCTAGCGGGAGCTCCTACGAGCAGTACTTC
d_gene: TRBD2
j_gene: TRBJ2-7
v_gene: TRBV19
abundance: NA

CDR3aa: CASSPPGIQETQYF
CDR3nt: TGTGCCAGCAGCCCACCAGGGATACAAGAGACCCAGTACTTC
d_gene: NA
j_gene: TRBJ2-5
v_gene: TRBV5-6
abundance: NA

CDR3aa: CASSIATGRAFF
CDR3nt: TGTGCCAGTAGTATAGCGACAGGGAGGGCTTTCTTT
d_gene: TRBD1
j_gene: TRBJ1-1
v_gene: TRBV19
abundance: once

CDR3aa: CATAPGTGITDTQYF
CDR3nt: TGCGCCACCGCCCCCGGGACAGGGATCACAGATACGCAGTATTTT
d_gene: TRBD1
j_gene: TRBJ2-3
v_gene: TRBV5-1
abundance: NA

CDR3aa: CASSPSRTSGGTDTQYF
CDR3nt: TGTGCCAGTAGTCCCTCCCGGACTAGCGGGGGCACAGATACGCAGTATTTT
d_gene: TRBD2
j_gene: TRBJ2-3
v_gene: TRBV19
abundance: NA

CDR3aa: CSVEVRPEQFF
CDR3nt: TGCAGCGTTGAAGTGAGGCCTGAGCAGTTCTTC
d_gene: NA
j_gene: TRBJ2-1
v_gene: TRBV29-1
abundance: medium-sized

CDR3aa: CASSQDVAFNQPQHF
CDR3nt: TGCGCCAGCAGCCAAGATGTGGCCTTCAATCAGCCCCAGCATTTT
d_gene: NA
j_gene: TRBJ1-5
v_gene: TRBV4-1
abundance: NA

CDR3aa: CASKIAGGPLETQYF
CDR3nt: TGTGCCAGCAAGATAGCGGGAGGGCCGTTAGAGACCCAGTACTTC
d_gene: TRBD2
j_gene: TRBJ2-5
v_gene: TRBV6-5
abundance: NA

CDR3aa: CASSSDWNTGELFF
CDR3nt: TGTGCCAGCAGCTCGGACTGGAACACCGGGGAGCTGTTTTTT
d_gene: NA
j_gene: TRBJ2-2
v_gene: TRBV7-7
abundance: NA

CDR3aa: CAISDPRVTYEQYF
CDR3nt: TGTGCCATCAGTGACCCCAGGGTAACCTACGAGCAGTACTTC
d_gene: NA
j_gene: TRBJ2-7
v_gene: TRBV10-3
abundance: NA

CDR3aa: CASSPAGGPRLSPSRQFF
CDR3nt: TGTGCCAGCAGCCCTGCCGGTGGCCCTAGGCTATCACCAAGCAGGCAGTTCTTC
d_gene: NA
j_gene: TRBJ2-1
v_gene: TRBV11-2
abundance: once

CDR3aa: CASSQAPTGIGANVLTF
CDR3nt: TGTGCCAGCTCACAAGCCCCGACAGGGATTGGGGCCAACGTCCTGACTTTC
d_gene: TRBD1
j_gene: TRBJ2-6
v_gene: TRBV18
abundance: NA

CDR3aa: CASSETGAGGIQYF
CDR3nt: TGTGCCAGCAGTGAGACGGGAGCGGGGGGTATTCAGTACTTC
d_gene: TRBD2
j_gene: TRBJ2-4
v_gene: TRBV2
abundance: NA

CDR3aa: CASRLSPGAAFF
CDR3nt: TGTGCAAGTCGCTTATCCCCAGGGGCGGCTTTCTTT
d_gene: NA
j_gene: TRBJ1-1
v_gene: TRBV12-2
abundance: NA

CDR3aa: CASSLAADYYEQYF
CDR3nt: TGCGCCAGCAGCTTGGCGGCGGATTACTACGAGCAGTACTTC
d_gene: NA
j_gene: TRBJ2-7
v_gene: TRBV5-1
abundance: few

CDR3aa: CASRGASRDNSLHF
CDR3nt: TGTGCCAGCAGGGGAGCCAGTAGGGACAATTCGCTCCACTTT
d_gene: NA
j_gene: TRBJ1-6
v_gene: TRBV2
abundance: NA

CDR3aa: CASRPSWAGGQETQYF
CDR3nt: TGTGCCAGCAGGCCCTCGTGGGCGGGAGGGCAAGAGACCCAGTACTTC
d_gene: TRBD2
j_gene: TRBJ2-5
v_gene: TRBV7-9
abundance: NA

CDR3aa: CASGKQGANTEAFF
CDR3nt: TGTGCCTCGGGAAAACAGGGGGCGAACACTGAAGCTTTCTTT
d_gene: TRBD1
j_gene: TRBJ1-1
v_gene: TRBV6-5
abundance: NA

CDR3aa: CAISDGRASRYAYF
CDR3nt: TGTGCCATCAGTGATGGCAGGGCGAGCAGATACGCGTATTTT
d_gene: NA
j_gene: TRBJ2-3
v_gene: TRBV10-3
abundance: NA

CDR3aa: CSPRGDYGYTF
CDR3nt: TGCAGCCCCAGGGGAGACTATGGCTACACCTTC
d_gene: NA
j_gene: TRBJ1-2
v_gene: TRBV20-1
abundance: NA

CDR3aa: CASVGGGYGYTF
CDR3nt: TGTGCCAGCGTAGGGGGGGGCTATGGCTACACCTTC
d_gene: NA
j_gene: TRBJ1-2
v_gene: TRBV28
abundance: NA

CDR3aa: CASSILRGQGDTQYF
CDR3nt: TGTGCCAGTAGTATCCTAAGGGGGCAGGGAGATACGCAGTATTTT
d_gene: TRBD1
j_gene: TRBJ2-3
v_gene: TRBV19
abundance: NA

CDR3aa: CASSFDLLGGEQFF
CDR3nt: TGTGCCAGCAGCTTCGACTTACTAGGTGGTGAGCAGTTCTTC
d_gene: NA
j_gene: TRBJ2-1
v_gene: TRBV5-6
abundance: NA

CDR3aa: CASSFRPTTRAGTNTEAFF
CDR3nt: TGTGCCAGCAGTTTCCGACCAACGACAAGAGCGGGGACCAACACTGAAGCTTTCTTT
d_gene: NA
j_gene: TRBJ1-1
v_gene: TRBV27
abundance: NA

CDR3aa: CASSLEGSGQGWVSEQYF
CDR3nt: TGTGCCAGCAGCTTAGAAGGTTCGGGACAGGGTTGGGTGAGTGAGCAGTACTTC
d_gene: TRBD1
j_gene: TRBJ2-7
v_gene: TRBV7-8
abundance: NA

CDR3aa: CASSWGQFYGYTF
CDR3nt: TGTGCCAGCAGCTGGGGACAGTTCTATGGCTACACCTTC
d_gene: TRBD1
j_gene: TRBJ1-2
v_gene: TRBV7-8
abundance: NA

CDR3aa: CASSLVAGYSTDTQYF
CDR3nt: TGTGCCAGCAGTTTAGTAGCGGGGTATTCCACAGATACGCAGTATTTT
d_gene: TRBD2
j_gene: TRBJ2-3
v_gene: TRBV27
abundance: NA

CDR3aa: CASRPGQGAGYEQYF
CDR3nt: TGTGCCAGTAGACCGGGACAGGGGGCCGGCTACGAGCAGTACTTC
d_gene: TRBD1
j_gene: TRBJ2-7
v_gene: TRBV19
abundance: NA

CDR3aa: CASSVAGGAAKNIQYF
CDR3nt: TGTGCCAGCAGCGTAGCAGGGGGTGCAGCCAAAAACATTCAGTACTTC
d_gene: TRBD1
j_gene: TRBJ2-4
v_gene: TRBV9
abundance: NA

CDR3aa: CASSLLAGQETQYF
CDR3nt: TGTGCCAGCAGCTTACTAGCGGGGCAAGAGACCCAGTACTTC
d_gene: TRBD2
j_gene: TRBJ2-5
v_gene: TRBV7-2
abundance: NA

CDR3aa: CASSPADLDPGEQFF
CDR3nt: TGTGCCAGCTCACCTGCGGATTTAGACCCCGGTGAGCAGTTCTTC
d_gene: NA
j_gene: TRBJ2-1
v_gene: TRBV18
abundance: few

CDR3aa: CASEPGQGLSGANVLTF
CDR3nt: TGTGCCAGTGAACCGGGACAGGGACTATCTGGGGCCAACGTCCTGACTTTC
d_gene: TRBD1
j_gene: TRBJ2-6
v_gene: TRBV19
abundance: NA

CDR3aa: CSVEVSGSYEQYF
CDR3nt: TGCAGCGTTGAGGTTAGCGGGAGCTACGAGCAGTACTTC
d_gene: TRBD2
j_gene: TRBJ2-7
v_gene: TRBV29-1
abundance: NA

CDR3aa: CASSPRDNPYEQYF
CDR3nt: TGTGCCAGCAGCCCCCGGGACAACCCATACGAGCAGTACTTC
d_gene: NA
j_gene: TRBJ2-7
v_gene: TRBV9
abundance: once

CDR3aa: CATAPRGANTEAFF
CDR3nt: TGTGCCACCGCCCCTCGGGGGGCGAACACTGAAGCTTTCTTT
d_gene: NA
j_gene: TRBJ1-1
v_gene: TRBV10-3
abundance: NA

CDR3aa: CASSLGQGLWDIQYF
CDR3nt: TGTGCCAGCAGTTTGGGCCAGGGTTTGTGGGACATTCAGTACTTC
d_gene: NA
j_gene: TRBJ2-4
v_gene: TRBV27
abundance: NA

CDR3aa: CATSRGSFYEQYF
CDR3nt: TGTGCCACCAGCAGAGGGAGTTTCTACGAGCAGTACTTC
d_gene: NA
j_gene: TRBJ2-7
v_gene: TRBV15
abundance: NA

CDR3aa: CASSESGTSYNEQFF
CDR3nt: TGTGCCAGCTCAGAGAGCGGGACATCCTACAATGAGCAGTTCTTC
d_gene: NA
j_gene: TRBJ2-1
v_gene: TRBV18
abundance: NA

CDR3aa: CATSRNRAEQYF
CDR3nt: TGTGCCACCAGCAGGAACAGGGCCGAGCAGTACTTC
d_gene: NA
j_gene: TRBJ2-7
v_gene: TRBV15
abundance: NA

CDR3aa: CASSFEVGAGELFF
CDR3nt: TGTGCTAGCAGCTTTGAGGTGGGAGCGGGGGAGCTGTTTTTT
d_gene: NA
j_gene: TRBJ2-2
v_gene: TRBV7-7
abundance: NA

CDR3aa: CASSSRRGLAGGRFNNEQFF
CDR3nt: TGTGCCAGCAGCTCCAGAAGGGGACTAGCGGGAGGAAGGTTTAACAATGAGCAGTTCTTC
d_gene: TRBD2
j_gene: TRBJ2-1
v_gene: TRBV7-3
abundance: NA

CDR3aa: CASRDRSNQPQHF
CDR3nt: TGTGCCAGCAGGGACAGGAGCAATCAGCCCCAGCATTTT
d_gene: TRBD1
j_gene: TRBJ1-5
v_gene: TRBV6-1
abundance: NA

CDR3aa: CASTAGGQYTEAFF
CDR3nt: TGTGCCAGCACGGCGGGGGGCCAGTACACTGAAGCTTTCTTT
d_gene: NA
j_gene: TRBJ1-1
v_gene: TRBV27
abundance: NA

CDR3aa: CASSEGPGMPNEQFF
CDR3nt: TGTGCCAGCAGTGAAGGCCCCGGGATGCCCAATGAGCAGTTCTTC
d_gene: NA
j_gene: TRBJ2-1
v_gene: TRBV6-1
abundance: NA

CDR3aa: CASSSQENTEAFF
CDR3nt: TGTGCCAGCAGTTCACAGGAGAACACTGAAGCTTTCTTT
d_gene: NA
j_gene: TRBJ1-1
v_gene: TRBV6-5
abundance: NA

CDR3aa: CASSARDYKSSYNEQFF
CDR3nt: TGTGCCAGCAGCGCTCGGGACTACAAGAGCTCCTACAATGAGCAGTTCTTC
d_gene: TRBD2
j_gene: TRBJ2-1
v_gene: TRBV7-9
abundance: once

CDR3aa: CASSVGGGSTDTQYF
CDR3nt: TGTGCCAGCAGCGTAGGAGGCGGAAGCACAGATACGCAGTATTTT
d_gene: NA
j_gene: TRBJ2-3
v_gene: TRBV9
abundance: NA

CDR3aa: CASSPRQGEDGEQFF
CDR3nt: TGTGCCAGCTCACCAAGGCAGGGCGAGGACGGTGAGCAGTTCTTC
d_gene: NA
j_gene: TRBJ2-1
v_gene: TRBV18
abundance: NA

CDR3aa: CASSLLAGGGNNEQFF
CDR3nt: TGTGCCAGCAGCTTATTAGCGGGAGGGGGGAACAATGAGCAGTTCTTC
d_gene: TRBD2
j_gene: TRBJ2-1
v_gene: TRBV7-6
abundance: NA